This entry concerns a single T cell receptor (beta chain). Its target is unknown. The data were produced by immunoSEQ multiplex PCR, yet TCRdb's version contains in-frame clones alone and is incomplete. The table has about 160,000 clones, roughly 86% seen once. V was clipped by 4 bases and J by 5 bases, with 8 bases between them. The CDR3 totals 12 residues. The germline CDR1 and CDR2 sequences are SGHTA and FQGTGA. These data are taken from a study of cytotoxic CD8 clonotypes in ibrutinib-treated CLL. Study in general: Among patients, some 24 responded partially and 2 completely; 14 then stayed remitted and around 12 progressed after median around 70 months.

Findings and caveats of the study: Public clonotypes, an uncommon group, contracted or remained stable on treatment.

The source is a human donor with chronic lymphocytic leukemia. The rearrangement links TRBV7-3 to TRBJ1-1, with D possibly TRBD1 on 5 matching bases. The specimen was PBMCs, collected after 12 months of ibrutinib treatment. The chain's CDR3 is CASSYGGTEAFF. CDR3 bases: TGTGCCAGCAGCTACGGGGGGACTGAAGCTTTCTTT.